The entry below gives a single TCR beta chain sequence along with its context. Germline CDR1 reads LNHDA; CDR2 reads SQIVND (reference sequence). Trimming removed 6 bases from V and 1 base from J, with 12 bases in between. The CDR3 totals 15 residues. This entry comes from a study of blood T cell repertoires in COVID-19. As for the study in general: Sites across the United States, Italy and Spain contributed samples from acute and convalescent COVID-19.

Some clones are missing from TCRdb's copy, which holds only in-frame ones; the method was immunoSEQ multiplex PCR. The sample has approximately 200,000 clones; roughly 80% are singletons. The rearrangement joins TRBV19 to TRBJ1-4; D perhaps matches TRBD1 (6 bases). The sequenced material came from peripheral blood. This TCR came from a woman between 45 and 65 years old with acute or convalescent COVID-19. The DNA for the CDR3 is TGTGCCAGTAGAGAATCAGGGGTAACTAATGAAAAACTGTTTTTT. This gives the protein CASRESGVTNEKLFF.